Listed below are T cell receptor beta chains from one sample, sequenced in a study of early T cells in non-severe SARS-CoV-2 infection. TCRdb recomputed calls from the 5' RACE reads with MiXCR, one row per CDR3 protein. Among roughly 100,000 distinct CDR3 sequences listed, under 15% were seen once. Sequencing was performed on whole blood. The source of these receptors is an adult who was a healthcare worker with PCR-confirmed SARS-CoV-2 infection or an uninfected control (not recorded which). The CDR3 runs from the conserved cysteine through the conserved F or W. The D gene is left open where the match is weak. Rows may omit the clone size; those that give it use once, few, many or a size class.

clone_size	v_call	d_call	j_call	cdr3_aa	cdr3_nt
few	TRBV7-8	TRBD2	TRBJ2-1	CASSITSGSIGEQFF	TGTGCCAGCAGCATAACTAGCGGGAGTATCGGTGAGCAGTTCTTC
many	TRBV24-1	TRBD2	TRBJ2-3	CATAGRAPDTQYF	TGTGCCACGGCTGGGAGGGCCCCAGATACGCAGTATTTT
many	TRBV7-2	NA	TRBJ1-2	CASSTGINDGYGYTF	TGTGCCAGCAGCACCGGGATAAACGACGGCTATGGCTACACCTTC
NA	TRBV12-3/TRBV12-4	NA	TRBJ1-5	CASSQYRVSNQPQHF	TGTGCCAGCAGTCAATACAGGGTCAGCAATCAGCCCCAGCATTTT
many	TRBV25-1	NA	TRBJ1-3	CASSAHPGISGLKVLAGNTIYF	TGTGCCAGCAGTGCGCATCCGGGAATTTCCGGGCTCAAAGTTCTGGCTGGAAACACCATATATTTT
NA	TRBV2	NA	TRBJ2-7	CASSKIADPYEQYF	TGTGCCAGCAGCAAAATAGCGGACCCCTACGAGCAGTACTTC
many	TRBV20-1	NA	TRBJ2-3	CSAPENTDTQYF	TGCAGTGCTCCAGAAAACACAGATACGCAGTATTTT
many	TRBV30	NA	TRBJ1-6	CAWSVLENSPLHF	TGTGCCTGGAGTGTCTTAGAGAATTCACCCCTCCACTTT
NA	TRBV6-2/TRBV6-3	TRBD1	TRBJ2-7	CASSYGQALYEQYF	TGTGCCAGCAGTTATGGACAGGCCCTCTACGAGCAGTACTTC
NA	TRBV7-9	NA	TRBJ2-3	CASSLTRVSTDTQYF	TGTGCCAGCAGCTTAACAAGAGTTAGCACAGATACGCAGTATTTT
NA	TRBV20-1	NA	TRBJ1-5	CSASGFEQPQHF	TGCAGTGCTAGTGGGTTCGAGCAGCCCCAGCATTTT
many	TRBV7-9	TRBD1	TRBJ1-1	CASSLEAGGTEAFF	TGTGCCAGCAGCTTAGAGGCAGGGGGCACTGAAGCTTTCTTT
many	TRBV28	NA	TRBJ2-1	CASSLRSSLGNEQFF	TGTGCCAGCAGTCTTCGGTCTTCTCTTGGGAATGAGCAGTTCTTC
few	TRBV23-1	TRBD1	TRBJ2-6	CASSQSPLPRPGTGTGANVLTF	TGCGCCAGCAGTCAATCACCATTACCCCGTCCCGGGACAGGGACTGGGGCCAACGTCCTGACTTTC
NA	TRBV12-3/TRBV12-4	NA	TRBJ2-2	CASSGDRDTGELFF	TGTGCCAGCAGTGGGGACCGCGACACCGGGGAGCTGTTTTTT
many	TRBV9	NA	TRBJ2-3	CASSERGVADTQYF	TGTGCCAGCAGCGAGAGGGGGGTGGCGGATACGCAGTATTTT
NA	TRBV5-6	NA	TRBJ2-5	CASSLVRGEETQYF	TGTGCCAGCAGCTTGGTGAGGGGGGAAGAGACCCAGTACTTC
many	TRBV20-1	TRBD2	TRBJ2-7	CSAKLAGFYEQYF	TGCAGTGCTAAACTAGCGGGTTTCTACGAGCAGTACTTC
NA	TRBV20-1	TRBD2	TRBJ2-1	CSARDRSGNKGYEQFF	TGCAGTGCTAGAGATAGGAGCGGGAACAAGGGGTATGAGCAGTTCTTC
few	TRBV11-2	NA	TRBJ2-5	CASSASRDGETQYF	TGTGCCAGCAGTGCGTCGCGGGACGGCGAGACCCAGTACTTC
few	TRBV11-2	TRBD2	TRBJ2-4	CASSLVMWGGIAIQYF	TGTGCCAGCAGCTTAGTCATGTGGGGGGGTATCGCCATTCAGTACTTC
NA	TRBV30	TRBD2	TRBJ2-1	CAWRLAGGRNEQFF	TGTGCCTGGAGGTTAGCGGGAGGGCGGAATGAGCAGTTCTTC
few	TRBV28	NA	TRBJ2-7	CASGQLPNYEQYF	TGTGCCAGCGGACAGCTTCCGAACTACGAGCAGTACTTC
few	TRBV7-6	TRBD2	TRBJ2-3	CASSFRRLATGADTQYF	TGTGCCAGCAGCTTCCGCAGACTAGCCACTGGCGCAGATACGCAGTATTTT
NA	TRBV5-4	TRBD2	TRBJ2-3	CASTVQSGRRGDTQYF	TGTGCCAGCACCGTCCAAAGCGGGAGACGGGGAGATACGCAGTATTTT
few	TRBV2	NA	TRBJ2-1	CASRDHTRGLNEQFF	TGTGCCAGCAGAGACCATACTAGGGGCCTCAATGAGCAGTTCTTC
many	TRBV6-5	TRBD2	TRBJ2-4	CASSLSGGGVDVQYF	TGTGCCAGCAGTCTTAGTGGGGGAGGGGTCGACGTTCAGTACTTC
few	TRBV29-1	NA	TRBJ2-1	CSVESEQFF	TGCAGCGTTGAATCTGAGCAGTTCTTC
many	TRBV5-1	NA	TRBJ2-6	CASSFSGSSGANVLTF	TGCGCCAGCAGCTTTTCGGGCTCCTCTGGGGCCAACGTCCTGACTTTC
few	TRBV27	TRBD2	TRBJ2-5	CASSPGGSTYQETQYF	TGTGCCAGCAGTCCGGGAGGCTCCACGTACCAAGAGACCCAGTACTTC
NA	TRBV29-1	TRBD1	TRBJ2-1	CSATAGQGSYNEQFF	TGCAGTGCAACCGCGGGACAGGGGTCCTACAATGAGCAGTTCTTC
few	TRBV2	NA	TRBJ2-3	CASRAGLLPTDTQYF	TGTGCCAGCAGGGCGGGACTCCTCCCCACAGATACGCAGTATTTT
few	TRBV3-1	NA	TRBJ2-3	CASSQPRSTDTQYF	TGTGCCAGCAGCCAACCCCGCAGCACAGATACGCAGTATTTT
many	TRBV19	TRBD2	TRBJ2-1	CAGSRLKTSEVDNEQFF	TGTGCCGGTAGTAGGCTCAAGACTAGCGAGGTCGACAATGAGCAGTTCTTC
many	TRBV6-1	NA	TRBJ1-3	CASSEENQLSYGNTIYF	TGTGCCAGCAGTGAAGAAAATCAGCTCTCTTATGGAAACACCATATATTTT
many	TRBV11-2	NA	TRBJ2-7	CASSLGADSTYEQYF	TGTGCCAGCAGCTTAGGGGCGGACTCTACCTACGAGCAGTACTTC
NA	TRBV28	TRBD1	TRBJ2-7	CASASPGTGNEQYF	TGTGCCAGCGCCTCGCCCGGGACAGGGAACGAGCAGTACTTC
few	TRBV20-1	NA	TRBJ2-7	CSAQRGPGKHEQYF	TGCAGTGCCCAGAGGGGACCCGGGAAGCACGAGCAGTACTTC
many	TRBV30	NA	TRBJ1-1	CAWMEIPEAFF	TGTGCCTGGATGGAAATCCCTGAAGCTTTCTTT
few	TRBV11-2	TRBD1	TRBJ2-3	CASSMPTGGAGTDTQYF	TGTGCCAGCAGCATGCCGACAGGGGGCGCTGGCACAGATACGCAGTATTTT
NA	TRBV12-3/TRBV12-4	NA	TRBJ1-4	CASSQAQGRKLFF	TGTGCCAGCAGCCAAGCCCAGGGACGAAAACTGTTTTTT
many	TRBV20-1	NA	TRBJ2-7	CSAEKAYEQYF	TGCAGTGCCGAGAAGGCTTACGAGCAGTACTTC
NA	TRBV9	NA	TRBJ1-2	CASSISTGSDGGYTF	TGTGCCAGCAGCATTAGTACAGGGAGTGATGGCGGCTACACCTTC
few	TRBV3-1	NA	TRBJ1-2	CASSHYREIQNYGYTF	TGTGCCAGCAGCCATTACCGGGAGATACAAAACTATGGCTACACCTTC
NA	TRBV4-1	NA	TRBJ2-1	CASSQDPHYGEQFF	TGCGCCAGCAGCCAAGACCCCCATTACGGTGAGCAGTTCTTC
NA	TRBV28	NA	TRBJ1-2	CASSLPGQLEGYTF	TGTGCCAGCAGTTTACCCGGACAGCTTGAGGGCTACACCTTC
few	TRBV20-1	TRBD1	TRBJ2-7	CSASGTGVYEQYF	TGCAGTGCGTCCGGGACAGGGGTATACGAGCAGTACTTC
few	TRBV2	NA	TRBJ2-7	CASRTLSYEQYF	TGTGCCAGCAGGACCTTATCCTACGAGCAGTACTTC
NA	TRBV5-6	TRBD1	TRBJ1-2	CASSLGGDRGSANYGYTF	TGTGCCAGCAGCTTGGGCGGGGACAGGGGCTCGGCTAACTATGGCTACACCTTC
many	TRBV6-5	TRBD2	TRBJ2-2	CASSYAQREWPGELFF	TGTGCCAGCAGTTACGCCCAGCGGGAGTGGCCCGGGGAGCTGTTTTTT
many	TRBV5-1	NA	TRBJ1-6	CASSPRDGGRVAPLHF	TGCGCCAGCAGCCCCAGGGACGGGGGGCGCGTAGCACCCCTCCACTTT
many	TRBV6-6	TRBD1	TRBJ1-1	CASEKQTGPSPIMNTEAFF	TGTGCCAGCGAGAAACAGACAGGGCCCTCACCTATAATGAACACTGAAGCTTTCTTT
few	TRBV11-2	NA	TRBJ1-1	CASSKTPSGTEAFF	TGTGCCAGCAGCAAGACCCCTTCGGGCACTGAAGCTTTCTTT
NA	TRBV14	TRBD2	TRBJ2-5	CASGQASSGMERTQYF	TGTGCCAGCGGCCAAGCTTCTAGCGGGATGGAAAGAACCCAGTACTTC
NA	TRBV27	TRBD2	TRBJ2-3	CASSPRLADTDTQYF	TGTGCCAGCAGTCCCAGACTAGCGGACACAGATACGCAGTATTTT
few	TRBV4-1	NA	TRBJ2-7	CASSQDGQGPYEQYF	TGCGCCAGCAGCCAAGATGGGCAGGGGCCTTACGAGCAGTACTTC